Sequencing of this TCR beta chain was carried out in a study of blood T cell repertoires in COVID-19. Enrolled during active infection, Seattle patients were then followed longitudinally. V dropped 4 bases and J dropped 8; count of bases not matched to a gene: 7. This CDR3 has 15 amino acids. CDR1 is SGHAT and CDR2 is FQNNGV in the germline V gene. Authors' methods: Counts of nucleated cells, estimated from reference gene primer amplification, were obtained. Here immunoSEQ multiplex PCR was the method, and the copy in TCRdb shows in-frame clones only, minus some. V, J and clone size derive from that table, while D and trimming were established from the DNA sequence. The table includes roughly 180,000 clones, over 80% detected once.

Specimen: peripheral blood. This chain links TRBV11-2 with TRBJ1-4; TRBD1 aligns across 10 bases. This sequence was found in a woman in her thirties or forties with COVID-19, enrolled during active disease. As DNA, the CDR3 is TGTGCCAGCAGCTCCCGGGACAGGGGAAGCGAAAAACTGTTTTTT. This encodes CASSSRDRGSEKLFF.